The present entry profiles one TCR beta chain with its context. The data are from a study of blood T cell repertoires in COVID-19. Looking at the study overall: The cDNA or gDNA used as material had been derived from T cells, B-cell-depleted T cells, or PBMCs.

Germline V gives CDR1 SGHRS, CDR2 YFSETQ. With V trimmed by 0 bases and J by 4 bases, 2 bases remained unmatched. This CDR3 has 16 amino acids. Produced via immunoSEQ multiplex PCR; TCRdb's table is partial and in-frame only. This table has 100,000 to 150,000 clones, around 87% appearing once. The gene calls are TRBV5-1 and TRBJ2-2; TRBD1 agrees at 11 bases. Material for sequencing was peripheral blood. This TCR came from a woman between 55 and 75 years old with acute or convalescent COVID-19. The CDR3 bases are TGCGCCAGCAGCTTGGTTGGGACAGGGGGCACCGGGGAGCTGTTTTTT. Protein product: CASSLVGTGGTGELFF.